One sample yielded the 22 T cell receptor beta chains listed below, sequenced in a study of vaccination and CD4 T cells after COVID-19. The Oncomine TCR Beta short-read assay was what sequenced the DNA obtained from cultured CD4+ T cells. TCRdb called the PCR reads again in MiXCR, with one record for every CDR3 protein. The sample lists 10,000 or so distinct CDR3 sequences; roughly three fifths were seen once. Described treatment: approximately nine-day PBMC culture with coronavirus spike peptide pools or control peptides (ViraFEST assay). Their antigens remain unidentified. The sequencing sample was made of CD4+ T cells from blood, cultured in vitro. Receptor source: a human donor who had recovered from COVID-19.

There are a few counts of this clonotype. CDR3 bases: TGCAGCGTTGATGGTTCAGGGACCAAGCTAGAAGAGACCCAGTACTTC. Translated: CSVDGSGTKLEETQYF. This chain links TRBV29-1 with TRBJ2-5, with D perhaps assigned TRBD1 or TRBD2 (5 bases each). There are 16 residues in the CDR3. V was cut by 3 bases and J by 3 bases, with 20 bases left in between. From germline, CDR1 is SQVTM and CDR2 ANQGSEA.

The V call is TRBV27, the J call TRBJ1-4; 11 bases are shared with TRBD1. V was clipped by 3 bases and J by 7 bases; unmatched bases: 13. Per germline, CDR1 MNHEY and CDR2 SMNVEV (reference sequence). This CDR3 is 18 amino acids long. The CDR3: CASSLTGTGGRWSEKLFF. CDR3 DNA: TGTGCCAGCAGTTTGACCGGGACAGGGGGTAGATGGAGTGAAAAACTGTTTTTT.

This clonotype was counted only a few times. The chain employs TRBV12-3 or TRBV12-4 and TRBJ1-1, with 7 bases matching TRBD1. This CDR3 is 14 amino acids long. J was trimmed by 1 base and V by 5 bases; bases with no gene match: 4. The CDR3 protein is CASSPRQGNTEAFF. Written as DNA, the CDR3 is TGTGCCAGCAGTCCTCGACAGGGGAACACTGAAGCTTTCTTT.

This clonotype came up once. The chain couples TRBV7-9 to TRBJ1-4, with a weak D call TRBD1 (5 bases). Trimming stripped 2 bases from V and 2 bases from J, with 9 bases between. CDR1 SEHNR and CDR2 FQNEAQ come from the germline V gene (reference sequence). This CDR3 comprises 15 residues. CDR3 amino acids: CASSLQTVTNEKLFF. In nucleotides, the CDR3 is TGTGCCAGCAGCTTACAGACAGTGACTAATGAAAAACTGTTTTTT.

This clonotype was seen more than once but under ten times. CDR3 loop: CATSDSRTGSHEQFF. CDR3 coding DNA: TGTGCCACCAGTGATTCCCGGACAGGTAGTCATGAGCAGTTCTTC. The chain links TRBV24-1 to TRBJ2-1, with 7 bases matching TRBD1. Germline lookup yields CDR1 KGHDR and CDR2 SFDVKD. V gave up 2 bases and J gave up 8 bases; unmatched junction bases: 8. The CDR3 runs 15 residues.

The gene calls are TRBV24-1 and TRBJ2-3, with 9 positions matching TRBD1. The CDR3 has 17 residues. The V and J ends lost 1 base and 0 bases, in that order; junction bases with no gene match: 4. The germline V gene has CDR1 KGHDR and CDR2 SFDVKD. The CDR3 reads CATSDLFGQGSTDTQYF. In DNA, the CDR3 is TGTGCCACCAGTGATTTATTTGGACAGGGGAGCACAGATACGCAGTATTTT.

V usage is TRBV6-1 and J usage is TRBJ2-5, with TRBD2 matching over 9 bases. This CDR3 region has 17 residues. CDR1 is MNHNS, CDR2 SASEGT, per germline. The junction had 15 bases not matched to a gene; V was cut back by 6 bases and J by 4 bases. The DNA for the CDR3 is TGTGCCAGCAGGCCCCAGGGCGGGAGGGCCAGGGGAGAGACCCAGTACTTC. This gives the protein CASRPQGGRARGETQYF.

This chain links TRBV20-1 with TRBJ2-3; D call uncertain. Germline CDR1 DFQATT, CDR2 SNEGSKA (reference sequence). This CDR3 is built from 15 residues. V shed 2 bases and J shed 0 bases, with 12 bases lying between them. The CDR3 spells CSARRTPSSTDTQYF. As DNA, the CDR3 is TGCAGTGCTAGACGGACGCCTTCTAGCACAGATACGCAGTATTTT.

The chain carries TRBV15 and TRBJ1-3, with D unclear. Germline CDR1 and CDR2: LNHNV and YYDKDF (reference sequence). The CDR3 consists of 15 residues. V was trimmed by 0 bases and J by 2 bases, leaving 8 bases between them. CDR3 nucleotide sequence: TGTGCCACCAGCAGAGATCTAGGGACTGGAAACACCATATATTTT. Encoded protein: CATSRDLGTGNTIYF.

The CDR3: CASSPDRASRYTF. In DNA, the CDR3 is TGTGCCAGCAGCCCGGACAGGGCTTCGCGCTACACCTTC. The V and J genes are TRBV6-1 and TRBJ1-2; 8 nucleotides align to TRBD1. Germline CDR1 is MNHNS and CDR2 is SASEGT. This CDR3 has 13 residues. Trimming at V came to 6 bases and at J to 9 bases, leaving 9 bases not matched to a gene.

A few counts support this clonotype. J is TRBJ2-3 and V is TRBV19; the D gene could be TRBD1 or TRBD2 (5 bases each). The germline V and J ends were trimmed by 6 bases and 11 bases, with 15 bases remaining between them. The germline V gene encodes CDR1 LNHDA and CDR2 SQIVND (reference sequence). The CDR3 has 12 residues. Written as DNA, the CDR3 is TGTGCCAGTAGGGGGACGAATTGGGAGCAGTATTTT. It codes for CASRGTNWEQYF.

In its sample, this clonotype was seen a few times. The rearrangement links TRBV20-1 to TRBJ2-5; D could derive from TRBD1 or TRBD2 (5 bases each). With 3 bases removed from V and 4 bases from J, the gap between germline ends came to 9 bases. CDR3 length: 12 residues. Germline V lookup: CDR1 DFQATT, CDR2 SNEGSKA (reference sequence). The CDR3 loop reads CSASTRGETQYF. DNA for the CDR3: TGCAGTGCTAGTACTAGGGGAGAGACCCAGTACTTC.

This clonotype was recorded only once. The chain uses TRBV12-3 or TRBV12-4 and TRBJ2-3, with D possibly called TRBD1 or TRBD2 (5 bases each). The ends were cut back, 4 bases at V and 8 bases at J, with 13 bases in the middle. The CDR3 length is 13 residues. Here the CDR3 DNA reads TGTGCCAGCAGTTCTGGGGGTTTAGGTACGCAGTATTTT. Its translation is CASSSGGLGTQYF.

V gene TRBV7-3 combines with J gene TRBJ2-3; the D gene is possibly TRBD2 (5 bases). The V end lost 4 bases, the J end lost 5 bases, and 28 bases lay between the germline ends. Germline CDR1 is SGHTA and CDR2 is FQGTGA. The CDR3 has 19 amino acids. CDR3: CASSSQIPPWRKREDTQYF. CDR3 bases: TGTGCCAGCAGCTCCCAAATCCCGCCGTGGCGGAAGAGGGAAGATACGCAGTATTTT. Full variable domain (rest looked up from reference TRBV7-3 and TRBJ2-3): GAGVSQTPSNKVTEKGKYVELRCDPISGHTALYWYRQSLGQGPEFLIYFQGTGAADDSGLPNDRFFAVRPEGSVSTLKIQRTERGDSAVYLCASSSQIPPWRKREDTQYFGPGTRLTVL.

The genes are TRBV5-4 and TRBJ2-1; the D gene is possibly TRBD2 (5 bases). Germline V gives CDR1 SGHNT, CDR2 YYREEE (reference sequence). This CDR3 is built from 15 residues. V was trimmed by 2 bases and J by 0 bases, leaving 9 bases between them. CDR3 coding DNA: TGTGCCAGCAGCTTTCCGGGATCCTCCTACAATGAGCAGTTCTTC. Translating gives CASSFPGSSYNEQFF.

The rearrangement links TRBV7-3 to TRBJ2-5; TRBD2 aligns across 13 bases. Germline loops: CDR1 SGHTA, CDR2 FQGTGA. The ends lost 5 bases at V and 11 bases at J; junction bases unmatched: 8. The CDR3 is 14 residues long. CDR3: CASSPGLAGEFQYF. As DNA, the CDR3 is TGTGCCAGCAGCCCCGGACTAGCGGGAGAATTTCAGTACTTC.

This sequence joins TRBV28 and TRBJ2-5; 9 bases are shared with TRBD2. V shed 7 bases and J 5 bases; nucleotides not matched to a gene: 20. There are 18 residues in the CDR3. Germline V gene sequence: CDR1 MDHEN, CDR2 SYDVKM. This CDR3 reads CASKGGPAGGGARETQYF. In DNA form, the CDR3 reads TGTGCCAGCAAAGGGGGCCCAGCGGGAGGAGGGGCCCGGGAGACCCAGTACTTC.

The chain joins TRBV19 to TRBJ1-5, with a weak D call TRBD1 (6 bases). The CDR3 has 16 residues. Germline CDR1 and CDR2: LNHDA and SQIVND (reference sequence). V was clipped by 1 base and J by 0 bases, with 10 bases between them. Here the CDR3 DNA reads TGTGCCAGTAGTATAGTCTCGGGACATAGCAATCAGCCCCAGCATTTT. Translated: CASSIVSGHSNQPQHF.

This clonotype was counted between two and nine times. V is TRBV19 and J is TRBJ2-7, with 10 positions matching TRBD1. V lost 4 bases, J lost 3 bases, and 6 bases stayed unmatched. This CDR3 is built from 15 residues. Germline V gives CDR1 LNHDA, CDR2 SQIVND (reference sequence). CDR3 sequence reads: CASSSWDRGSYEQYF. In nucleotides, the CDR3 is TGTGCCAGTAGTAGCTGGGACAGGGGAAGCTACGAGCAGTACTTC.

By frequency in the sample, this clonotype is large (0.1 to 1%). The rearrangement uses TRBV27 and TRBJ2-1; 7 bases are shared with TRBD2. Germline V gives CDR1 MNHEY, CDR2 SMNVEV (reference sequence). J lost 1 base, V lost 4 bases, and 13 bases had no gene match. The length of the CDR3 is 18 residues. CDR3 protein: CASSSNSDTSASYNEQFF. The CDR3 nucleotides are TGTGCCAGCAGTTCAAATAGTGATACTAGCGCGTCCTACAATGAGCAGTTCTTC.

The chain has TRBV7-2 and TRBJ1-5; 8 nucleotides match TRBD1. The CDR3 is 13 residues long. V was clipped by 8 bases and J by 4 bases; unmatched bases: 4. Germline V gives CDR1 SGHTA, CDR2 FQGNSA. The CDR3 DNA reads TGTGCCAGCGGGGGACAGGTGAATCAGCCCCAGCATTTT. Its translation is CASGGQVNQPQHF.

The CDR3 sequence: CASSLSGQGGKGYTF. The DNA for the CDR3 is TGTGCCAGCAGTTTATCGGGGCAGGGTGGTAAAGGCTACACCTTC. The V and J genes are TRBV27 and TRBJ1-2, with D perhaps TRBD1 (5 bases). V was trimmed by 0 bases and J by 8 bases, leaving 16 bases between them. The CDR3 extends over 15 amino acids. Germline V gene data show CDR1 as MNHEY and CDR2 as SMNVEV (reference sequence).